This T cell receptor (beta chain) was captured by sequencing in a study of pediatric ulcerative colitis (dated by TCRdb to between 2018 and 2021). Turning to the overall study: From nine newly diagnosed, treatment-naive pediatric ulcerative colitis patients and a few non-IBD control children, paired blood and rectal samples were collected.

General study outcomes and caveats: Features of the rectal repertoire distinguished controls, mild-moderate colitis patients and acute severe colitis patients, and in acute severe colitis, rectal diversity was reduced because of clonal expansions. A couple of rectal CDR3 clonotypes were present in all ulcerative colitis patients and in none of the controls. Only four individuals were included in the healthy control group, which was small. Clonal overlap between a subject's own blood and rectum was significantly greater in ulcerative colitis patients than in controls, which suggests more T cell trafficking to inflamed tissue. For technical reasons, blood samples from a couple of patients gave substantially fewer templates, and these samples were excluded from the blood-rectal overlap analysis. Because repertoires were derived from total lymphocyte DNA, patterns in rare subsets such as regulatory T cells may not have been reflected.

As regards this clone: The specificity of this receptor is unknown. No base quality values were provided; no much bigger clone lies one nucleotide off.

Through the immunoSEQ TRB Survey service, multiplex V and J primers were used to amplify rearranged CDR3 beta regions from genomic DNA. To keep sequencing depth equal across samples, survey-level depth of up to 500,000 reads per sample was applied. The libraries were purified and pooled, then sequenced using Illumina technology. The original pipeline was this. Productive clonality, sample overlap, pairwise scatters, CDR3 beta length, V/D/J gene usage and productiveness were all assessed with the immunoSEQ online tools. Calculated diversity was defined as the number of unique rearrangements divided by total templates, multiplied by 100, and Shannon and Simpson indices were computed as well. Principal component analysis used the R prcomp function and ggbiplot package on Z-score normalized data. Morisita's index was used to measure clonal overlap between blood and rectum within each subject. This immuneACCESS table, as held by TCRdb, lists in-frame sequences with V and J called but not all clones. Of the missing ones, under half trace to an unresolved V gene in checked studies; the others have no known cause. That table is the source of V, J and clone size, and D and trimming were worked out from the DNA. The sample profile shows tens of thousands of clones; about 90% of them were found once. Over 1.3% of the sample comes from the top ten.

Controls underwent colonoscopy for suspected IBD, had macroscopically and histologically normal endoscopy, and were not diagnosed with IBD within the following year. Blood was sampled at the time of the colonoscopy. The Wizard kit (Promega) was used to extract genomic DNA from both blood and intestinal samples. The material sequenced was blood. The clonotype comes from a boy aged 5-17 years who was a control in a study of pediatric ulcerative colitis.

The CDR3 region: CASTYPAGLGTEAFF. The DNA sequence is TGTGCCAGTACCTACCCAGCGGGCCTAGGGACTGAAGCTTTCTTT. The V and J genes are TRBV19 and TRBJ1-1, with no D gene named confidently. Between the V and J ends, shortened by 7 bases and 5 bases respectively, the junction contains 20 bases. Measured from the cysteine to the phenylalanine, the CDR3 is 15 residues long. The CDR3 DNA has 45 bases and is translated from base 1. The germline V gene (reference sequence) specifies LNHDA as CDR1 and SQIVND as CDR2.